These 25 T cell receptor beta chains were all obtained from the same sample, sequenced in a study of T cell changes during pregnancy in multiple sclerosis. TCRdb keeps only in-frame clones here, not all; method: immunoSEQ multiplex PCR. The repertoire has tens of thousands of clones, about 93% of them found once; the top ten carry 0.6% to 0.75%. Sequenced material: CD4+ T cells from peripheral blood mononuclear cells, taken in the third trimester of pregnancy. Receptor source: a female donor with multiple sclerosis, enrolled in a pregnancy study.

V and J are TRBV7-6 and TRBJ1-5; D unresolved. With 5 bases removed from V and 3 bases from J, the gap between germline ends came to 14 bases. This CDR3 region has 15 residues. Germline CDR1 is SGHVS and CDR2 is FNYEAQ. The CDR3, as DNA: TGTGCCAGCAGCCCCAGGTATGGCCCCAATCAGCCCCAGCATTTT. It specifies CASSPRYGPNQPQHF.

The chain uses TRBV6-5 and TRBJ1-1, with D unresolved. CDR3 length: 13 amino acids. The V and J ends lost 8 bases and 4 bases respectively, with 14 bases between them. Germline V gene lookup returns CDR1 MNHEY and CDR2 SVGAGI. CDR3 in amino acids: CASASATGTEAFF. In DNA, the CDR3 is TGTGCCAGCGCCTCTGCTACGGGCACTGAAGCTTTCTTT.

The J gene is TRBJ2-1, the V gene TRBV4-2, with 11 nucleotides matching TRBD2. Germline CDR1 is LGHNA and CDR2 is YNFKEQ. The CDR3 runs 15 residues. V lost 4 bases to trimming and J lost 9 bases; unmatched junction nucleotides: 8. The CDR3 protein is CASSPIAGGRVEQFF. The CDR3 DNA sequence: TGTGCCAGCAGCCCAATAGCGGGGGGGCGAGTTGAGCAGTTCTTC.

The rearrangement uses TRBV6-6 and TRBJ1-1, with TRBD1 as a possible D gene (5 bases). V shed 2 bases and J shed 1 base, with 14 bases lying between them. The CDR3 runs 16 residues. Germline values: CDR1 MNHNY, CDR2 SVGAGI (reference sequence). Here the CDR3 DNA reads TGTGCCAGCAGTTACCCGGTGGGGGGGAAGAACACTGAAGCTTTCTTT. Translated, it gives CASSYPVGGKNTEAFF.

The chain has TRBV5-1 and TRBJ1-2, with 9 bases that match TRBD1. The CDR3 runs to 15 residues. The V segment lost 5 bases and the J segment 4 bases; nucleotides outside the gene matches: 9. CDR1 and CDR2 (germline): SGHRS, YFSETQ. CDR3 protein: CASSPTGTGFYGYTF. The CDR3 region has the DNA TGCGCCAGCAGTCCTACCGGGACAGGGTTCTATGGCTACACCTTC.

This clone occurred a few times. The DNA for the CDR3 is TGCGCCAGCAGCTCGACTAGCGGGTTATACAATGAGCAGTTCTTC. It encodes CASSSTSGLYNEQFF. V usage is TRBV5-1 and J usage is TRBJ2-1, with 10 bases fitting TRBD2. Looked up from germline, CDR1 is SGHRS and CDR2 is YFSETQ. V lost 3 bases and J lost 4; bases outside the gene matches: 4. The CDR3 totals 15 residues.

This clone occurred once. The chain employs TRBV9 and TRBJ1-2; TRBD1 matches at 9 bases. The CDR3 consists of 15 residues. The V and J ends lost 3 bases and 5 bases, in that order; junction bases with no gene match: 8. Per germline, CDR1 SGDLS and CDR2 YYNGEE. CDR3 sequence reads: CASSASTGTGYGYTF. DNA for the CDR3: TGTGCCAGCAGCGCATCCACCGGGACAGGGTATGGCTACACCTTC.

J is TRBJ1-2 and V is TRBV5-1, with D possibly TRBD1 on 5 matching bases. Germline V CDR1 and CDR2: SGHRS, YFSETQ. V shed 1 base and J shed 8 bases, with 9 bases lying between them. The CDR3 length is 12 residues. The CDR3 DNA reads TGCGCCAGCAGCTTGCGGGGGGACGGCTACACCTTC. This sequence encodes CASSLRGDGYTF. The variable domain in full, with the rest retrieved from reference TRBV5-1 and TRBJ1-2, is KAGVTQTPRYLIKTRGQQVTLSCSPISGHRSVSWYQQTPGQGLQFLFEYFSETQRNKGNFPGRFSGRQFSNSRSEMNVSTLELGDSALYLCASSLRGDGYTFGSGTRLTVV.

CDR3 coding DNA: TGTGCCATCAGTCAGGTGGACAGGGCTACCTACGAGCAGTACTTC. This gives the protein CAISQVDRATYEQYF. The chain has TRBV10-3 and TRBJ2-7, with 8 bases lining up with TRBD1. The CDR3 extends over 15 amino acids. With 5 bases clipped from V and 2 bases from J, the junction kept 8 bases outside the gene matches. Germline V lookup: CDR1 ENHRY, CDR2 SYGVKD.

J is TRBJ2-5 and V is TRBV18; 7 nucleotides match TRBD1. Germline-derived CDR1 and CDR2 are KGHSH and LQKENI. The CDR3 has 16 amino acids. The V segment lost 1 base and the J segment 1 base; nucleotides outside the gene matches: 6. The CDR3 here is CASSPRDRVSQETQYF. CDR3 in DNA: TGTGCCAGCTCACCACGAGACAGGGTTAGCCAAGAGACCCAGTACTTC.

The chain employs TRBV7-9 and TRBJ2-5; D unresolved. V lost 5 bases to trimming and J lost 2 bases, with 3 bases between them. In germline, CDR1 is SEHNR, CDR2 FQNEAQ (reference sequence). CDR3 length equals 11 residues. CDR3 residues: CASSPQETQYF. DNA for the CDR3: TGTGCCAGCAGCCCTCAAGAGACCCAGTACTTC.

The V gene is TRBV7-7, the J gene TRBJ2-5; 12 nucleotides agree with TRBD2. CDR1 and CDR2 from the germline V gene are SSHAT and FNYEAQ (reference sequence). With V trimmed by 5 bases and J by 1 base, 14 bases remained unmatched. This CDR3 spans 19 amino acids. CDR3 nucleotides: TGTGCCAGCAGCCTAAGGGTAACTACTAGCGGGAGGACCCAAGAGACCCAGTACTTC. This gives the protein CASSLRVTTSGRTQETQYF.

The V call is TRBV28, the J call TRBJ1-3, with D perhaps TRBD1 (6 bases). Germline lookup yields CDR1 MDHEN and CDR2 SYDVKM. V lost 6 bases, J lost 2 bases, and 11 bases lay in between. The CDR3 has 14 residues. CDR3 loop: CASSPRQAGNTIYF. DNA for the CDR3: TGTGCCAGCAGCCCTAGACAGGCTGGAAACACCATATATTTT. The whole variable domain, filled in from reference TRBV28 and TRBJ1-3, reads DVKVTQSSRYLVKRTGEKVFLECVQDMDHENMFWYRQDPGLGLRLIYFSYDVKMKEKGDIPEGYSVSREKKERFSLILESASTNQTSMYLCASSPRQAGNTIYFGEGSWLTVV.

This clone appeared a single time. This sequence joins TRBV11-2 and TRBJ2-5; no clear D. V was trimmed by 5 bases and J by 5 bases, leaving 18 bases between them. Germline loops: CDR1 SGHAT, CDR2 FQNNGV. The CDR3 extends over 15 amino acids. CDR3 loop: CASSPGSLVWETQYF. Written as DNA, the CDR3 is TGTGCCAGCAGCCCCGGGTCCCTCGTGTGGGAGACCCAGTACTTC.

The J gene is TRBJ2-7, the V gene TRBV6-1; D possibly corresponds to TRBD2 (5 bases). Germline CDR1 MNHNS, CDR2 SASEGT. The CDR3 sequence is 13 residues long. V lost 3 bases, J lost 11 bases, and 17 bases lay in between. This chain's CDR3 is CASSEDLKQREYF. The CDR3 DNA is TGTGCCAGCAGTGAGGACTTAAAACAACGGGAGTACTTC.

This sequence joins TRBV5-1 and TRBJ1-2; 7 bases fit TRBD1. The V and J ends lost 3 bases and 1 base, in that order; junction bases with no gene match: 12. CDR1 and CDR2 (germline): SGHRS, YFSETQ. The CDR3 runs to 17 residues. CDR3 nucleotide sequence: TGCGCCAGCAGCTGGAACCTGGGACAGTGGGATAACTATGGCTACACCTTC. This gives the protein CASSWNLGQWDNYGYTF.

The rearrangement joins TRBV7-9 to TRBJ2-5; D not resolved. This CDR3 has 15 amino acids. Germline lookup yields CDR1 SEHNR and CDR2 FQNEAQ (reference sequence). V lost 1 base and J lost 5, with 14 bases in between. CDR3 sequence reads: CASSLDAASWETQYF. The DNA of the CDR3 is TGTGCCAGCAGCTTAGATGCGGCCTCCTGGGAGACCCAGTACTTC.

This clone came up once. The chain uses TRBV19 and TRBJ2-3, with 7 bases that match TRBD1. The trim removed 8 bases at V and 0 bases at J, leaving 2 bases unmatched. Per the germline V gene, CDR1 is LNHDA and CDR2 is SQIVND (reference sequence). The CDR3 runs 13 residues. This CDR3 is CASRDRSTDTQYF. The DNA for the CDR3 is TGTGCCAGTCGGGACAGAAGCACAGATACGCAGTATTTT.

The chain recombines TRBV6-1 with TRBJ2-3; TRBD2 matches at 9 bases. The CDR3 runs to 16 residues. CDR1 and CDR2 (germline): MNHNS, SASEGT. V dropped 3 bases and J dropped 4; count of bases not matched to a gene: 8. CDR3 sequence (DNA): TGTGCCAGCAGTGAGAGTAGCGGGAGTACATCAGATACGCAGTATTTT. As protein: CASSESSGSTSDTQYF.

The chain uses TRBV2 and TRBJ1-1, with no clear D. CDR3 length: 14 amino acids. Germline V CDR1 and CDR2: SNHLY, FYNNEI. Between the trimmed V and J ends, which lost 6 bases and 1 base, there was a span of 12 bases. The CDR3 loop reads CASRYLGQNTEAFF. DNA for the CDR3: TGTGCCAGCAGATACCTGGGCCAGAACACTGAAGCTTTCTTT.

The chain recombines TRBV7-2 with TRBJ1-1; 11 bases match TRBD1. The CDR3 has 19 amino acids. V lost 4 bases to trimming and J lost 5 bases; unmatched junction nucleotides: 18. The germline V gene has CDR1 SGHTA and CDR2 FQGNSA. As DNA, the CDR3 is TGTGCCAGCAGCTCCACAGAGAGGACAGGGGGCGTTAAGAGAACTGAAGCTTTCTTT. Protein sequence: CASSSTERTGGVKRTEAFF. The variable domain in full, with the rest retrieved from reference TRBV7-2 and TRBJ1-1, is GAGVSQSPSNKVTEKGKDVELRCDPISGHTALYWYRQSLGQGLEFLIYFQGNSAPDKSGLPSDRFSAERTGGSVSTLTIQRTQQEDSAVYLCASSSTERTGGVKRTEAFFGQGTRLTVV.

The rearrangement links TRBV7-7 to TRBJ1-4; D possibly corresponds to TRBD1 (5 bases). V gave up 5 bases and J gave up 7 bases, with 11 bases separating them. Germline V CDR1 and CDR2: SSHAT, FNYEAQ (reference sequence). The CDR3 spans 13 residues. The CDR3 DNA reads as TGTGCCAGCAGCCCACGACAGTCTGAAAAACTGTTTTTT. Protein sequence: CASSPRQSEKLFF.

CDR3 sequence reads: CASSHTLSGGVPGELFF. The CDR3 bases are TGTGCCAGCAGTCATACCCTAAGCGGGGGGGTCCCCGGGGAGCTGTTTTTT. The rearrangement links TRBV27 to TRBJ2-2; 10 nucleotides match TRBD2. Unmatched junction bases numbered 12, after V lost 5 bases and J lost 6 bases. Looked up from germline, CDR1 is MNHEY and CDR2 is SMNVEV (reference sequence). The CDR3 totals 17 residues.

The J gene is TRBJ2-1, the V gene TRBV9; D may be TRBD2 (5 bases). The CDR3 has 14 amino acids. The germline CDR1 and CDR2 sequences are SGDLS and YYNGEE. V dropped 5 bases and J dropped 6 bases, with 15 bases sitting between them. The CDR3 sequence: CASRSGEITNEQFF. Here the CDR3 DNA reads TGTGCCAGCAGGAGCGGAGAGATCACCAATGAGCAGTTCTTC.

This chain connects TRBV29-1 to TRBJ1-1; D is possibly TRBD1 (5 bases). This CDR3 comprises 14 residues. The V gene lost 7 bases and the J gene lost 1 base, with 16 bases spanning the gap. The germline V gene encodes CDR1 SQVTM and CDR2 ANQGSEA. The CDR3 DNA is TGCAGCGGGACTACGGGGGGATCGAACACTGAAGCTTTCTTT. Amino acids: CSGTTGGSNTEAFF.